One sample yielded the 21 T cell receptor beta chains listed below, sequenced in a study of cytomegalovirus exposure and HLA in healthy donors. PCR was performed using 60 Vbeta and 13 Jbeta primers. Assay: immunoSEQ multiplex PCR; the TCRdb copy retains only in-frame clones and omits some. Here the sample spans about 150,000 clones, 80% to 85% being singletons. Sequencing was done on a sample of PBMCs. The source of these receptors is a woman in her twenties or thirties in good health and CMV-seronegative.

This clone was observed at least ten times. The rearrangement links TRBV25-1 to TRBJ2-3; 11 bases fit TRBD2. Germline V CDR1 and CDR2: MGHDK, SYGVNS. The length of the CDR3 is 15 residues. After removal of 3 bases from V and 3 bases from J, the junction contained 2 bases not matched to a gene. This CDR3 reads CASSERLAGTDTQYF. CDR3 bases: TGTGCCAGCAGTGAGCGACTAGCGGGGACAGATACGCAGTATTTT.

This chain connects TRBV5-5 to TRBJ1-2, with 9 bases aligning to TRBD1. CDR1 SGHKS and CDR2 YYEKEE come from the germline V gene (reference sequence). CDR3 length: 15 amino acids. Trimming at V came to 4 bases and at J to 3 bases, leaving 7 bases not matched to a gene. CDR3 bases: TGTGCCAGCAGCCTACCGACAGGGGGGGACTATGGCTACACCTTC. Protein: CASSLPTGGDYGYTF.

This clone was observed a few times. The rearrangement links TRBV6-6 to TRBJ1-4; 8 bases agree with TRBD1. With V trimmed by 4 bases and J by 6 bases, 10 bases remained unmatched. CDR1 is MNHNY, CDR2 SVGAGI, per germline (reference sequence). There are 16 residues in the CDR3. The CDR3 region has the DNA TGTGCCAGCAGTTTTCCTCGGACAGGGTCGGATGAAAAACTGTTTTTT. This translates into CASSFPRTGSDEKLFF.

The rearrangement uses TRBV5-1 and TRBJ2-5; 7 bases map to TRBD1. Germline loops: CDR1 SGHRS, CDR2 YFSETQ. V was pared by 3 bases and J by 5 bases, with 7 bases of the junction left unmatched. This CDR3 region has 14 residues. The CDR3 sequence is CASSSGTVFETQYF. The CDR3 DNA reads as TGCGCCAGCAGCTCTGGGACAGTTTTTGAGACCCAGTACTTC.

The table lists this clone with a count of one. The chain joins TRBV5-4 to TRBJ2-4; possibly TRBD1 for D (6 bases). There are 17 residues in the CDR3. Germline CDR1 is SGHNT and CDR2 is YYREEE (reference sequence). The V end lost 0 bases, the J end lost 0 bases, and 13 bases lay between the germline ends. The CDR3 loop reads CASSLGRTALAKNIQYF. The CDR3 DNA reads TGTGCCAGCAGCTTGGGGCGGACAGCCCTAGCCAAAAACATTCAGTACTTC.

V is TRBV27 and J is TRBJ1-1; the D gene is possibly TRBD1 (5 bases). Germline loops: CDR1 MNHEY, CDR2 SMNVEV (reference sequence). Deletions cut 0 bases from V and 3 bases from J, with 11 bases between. The CDR3 is 15 amino acids. In DNA, the CDR3 is TGTGCCAGCAGTTTATCGGGGCGGATGGACACTGAAGCTTTCTTT. Translated: CASSLSGRMDTEAFF.

CDR3 protein: CASSFTDNYGYTF. As DNA, the CDR3 is TGTGCCAGCAGCTTTACAGATAACTATGGCTACACCTTC. This rearrangement joins TRBV7-9 to TRBJ1-2; D unclear. Germline V gene data show CDR1 as SEHNR and CDR2 as FQNEAQ (reference sequence). Trimming stripped 3 bases from V and 1 base from J, with 6 bases between. CDR3 length: 13 residues.

This clone has a handful of counts. This chain uses TRBV2 with TRBJ2-7; tentatively, D is TRBD2 (5 bases). CDR3 length equals 14 residues. The ends were cut back, 8 bases at V and 2 bases at J, with 16 bases in the middle. Germline V gives CDR1 SNHLY, CDR2 FYNNEI. The CDR3 region is CASFGNNSAYEQYF. CDR3 bases: TGTGCCAGCTTCGGGAATAATTCGGCCTACGAGCAGTACTTC.

This rearrangement joins TRBV27 to TRBJ2-7; 11 nucleotides align to TRBD2. The CDR3 totals 16 residues. After removal of 1 base from V and 5 bases from J, the junction contained 7 bases not matched to a gene. The germline V gene encodes CDR1 MNHEY and CDR2 SMNVEV (reference sequence). This CDR3 reads CASSLFPLAGVNEQYF. In DNA form, the CDR3 reads TGTGCCAGCAGTTTATTTCCACTAGCGGGAGTGAACGAGCAGTACTTC.

With regard to this clone: One end of the junction fails to match germline, which may point to a read error. This same CDR3 is encoded by further DNA sequences in the sample. The chain carries TRBV19 and TRBJ1-1; 8 nucleotides line up with TRBD1. This CDR3 comprises 20 residues. From germline, CDR1 is LNHDA and CDR2 SQIVND (reference sequence). The CDR3 nucleotides read TGCGCCAGTAGTATATCGGGGACAGGCCTCTCGGTGGGCGGGAACACTGAAGCTTTCTTT. Protein: CASSISGTGLSVGGNTEAFF.

This chain joins TRBV11-3 and TRBJ2-2, with 10 bases identical to TRBD2. The CDR3 has 13 amino acids. With V trimmed by 6 bases and J by 6 bases, 1 base remained unmatched. From germline, CDR1 is SGHNT and CDR2 YENEEA. The CDR3 spells CASRLAGAGELFF. The CDR3 DNA is TGTGCCAGCAGGCTAGCGGGAGCCGGGGAGCTGTTTTTT.

This clone was recorded a few times. The chain combines TRBV7-2 with TRBJ2-5; no clear D. The V end was cut by 3 bases, the J end by 1 base, with 9 bases between. Germline CDR1 SGHTA, CDR2 FQGNSA. The CDR3 has 14 amino acids. CDR3 sequence reads: CASSFGQTQETQYF. CDR3 DNA sequence: TGTGCCAGCAGCTTTGGGCAGACCCAAGAGACCCAGTACTTC. Drawing the rest from reference TRBV7-2 and TRBJ2-5, the complete variable domain is GAGVSQSPSNKVTEKGKDVELRCDPISGHTALYWYRQSLGQGLEFLIYFQGNSAPDKSGLPSDRFSAERTGGSVSTLTIQRTQQEDSAVYLCASSFGQTQETQYFGPGTRLLVL.

The gene calls are TRBV11-3 and TRBJ2-1; weak D call: TRBD2 (5 bases). Germline V gene data show CDR1 as SGHNT and CDR2 as YENEEA. The CDR3 is 16 amino acids. The V and J ends lost 2 bases and 0 bases respectively, with 11 bases between them. CDR3 nucleotides: TGTGCCAGCAGCTTAAACCAGCGGAGCTCCTACAATGAGCAGTTCTTC. Translation gives CASSLNQRSSYNEQFF.

The chain joins TRBV5-1 to TRBJ2-3, with D maybe TRBD1 (6 bases). V was clipped by 6 bases and J by 0 bases, with 14 bases between them. Germline V lookup: CDR1 SGHRS, CDR2 YFSETQ. CDR3 size: 15 residues. CDR3 DNA: TGCGCCAGCACCCGGACAGATACTAGCACAGATACGCAGTATTTT. Its translation is CASTRTDTSTDTQYF.

The chain combines TRBV4-2 with TRBJ2-2; the D gene is possibly TRBD1 (5 bases). CDR1 LGHNA and CDR2 YNFKEQ come from the germline V gene. The V end was cut by 1 base, the J end by 7 bases, with 16 bases between. The CDR3 consists of 16 residues. The CDR3: CASSQGIGARNGELFF. CDR3 DNA sequence: TGTGCCAGCAGCCAAGGCATAGGGGCGCGGAACGGGGAGCTGTTTTTT.

The chain employs TRBV15 and TRBJ1-2; no reliable D call. The CDR3 loop spans 15 amino acids. Deletions cut 1 base from V and 4 bases from J, with 13 bases between. CDR1 and CDR2 from the germline V gene are LNHNV and YYDKDF (reference sequence). DNA for the CDR3: TGTGCCACCAGCAGAGGGGCAGGTGACGGCTATGGCTACACCTTC. Its translation is CATSRGAGDGYGYTF.

V usage is TRBV7-2 and J usage is TRBJ2-7; TRBD1 might be the D (6 bases). The ends were cut back, 5 bases at V and 7 bases at J, with 24 bases in the middle. Germline values: CDR1 SGHTA, CDR2 FQGNSA. This CDR3 has 16 amino acids. In DNA form, the CDR3 reads TGTGCCAGCAGCCCCCGATTTGACACAGGGAATGCGGAGCAGTACTTC. Translating it yields CASSPRFDTGNAEQYF.

V usage is TRBV19 and J usage is TRBJ2-5; no clear D gene. Per the germline V gene, CDR1 is LNHDA and CDR2 is SQIVND (reference sequence). Trimming stripped 4 bases from V and 4 bases from J, with 19 bases between. The CDR3 is 16 amino acids. CDR3 region: CASSTTVDSWRETQYF. CDR3 coding DNA: TGTGCCAGTAGTACGACCGTTGACTCTTGGCGAGAGACCCAGTACTTC.

The chain couples TRBV2 to TRBJ2-7, with 12 nucleotides matching TRBD1. V lost 6 bases and J lost 3; bases outside the gene matches: 9. The CDR3 covers 16 residues. Germline lookup yields CDR1 SNHLY and CDR2 FYNNEI. The CDR3 reads CASRVKGTGGLYEQYF. CDR3 DNA: TGTGCCAGCAGAGTTAAAGGGACAGGGGGCCTCTACGAGCAGTACTTC.

The chain is built from TRBV30 and TRBJ2-5, with 7 bases matching TRBD2. The germline V gene encodes CDR1 GTSNPN and CDR2 SVGIG (reference sequence). J lost 4 bases, V lost 0 bases, and 5 bases had no gene match. This CDR3 comprises 14 residues. The CDR3 DNA is TGTGCCTGGAGTGTAGGACTAGGAAGAGAGACCCAGTACTTC. Translation: CAWSVGLGRETQYF.

Here the CDR3 DNA reads TGTGCCAGCAGCCCGCCAGGGCCCTCCTACGAGCAGTACTTC. Translated: CASSPPGPSYEQYF. This chain joins TRBV5-6 and TRBJ2-7, with a possible D match to TRBD1 (5 bases). Trimming removed 4 bases from V and 0 bases from J, with 11 bases in between. The CDR3 length is 14 residues. Germline CDR1 reads SGHDT; CDR2 reads YYEEEE.